This is a list of T cell receptor beta chains from one sample in a study of glioma-infiltrating T cells. TCRdb independently ran MiXCR on the multiplex PCR reads; one entry per CDR3 protein. The sample lists 95,000 to 150,000 distinct CDR3 sequences, around 23% seen once, with roughly 15% in the top ten. Sequencing used glioma tissue, nonneoplastic brain tissue, or PBMCs (not recorded which). All receptors derive from a human donor with low-grade glioma or glioblastoma, undergoing nonglioma brain surgery, or in good health (not recorded which). CDR3s leave out the opening cysteine and the closing phenylalanine or tryptophan.

>TRBV5-4|TRBJ1-1
ASSLYDRVAF
>TRBV7-3|TRBJ2-5
ASRARNQETQY
>TRBV6-2/TRBV6-3|TRBJ2-3
ARSYSSSGNTDTQY
>TRBV29-1|TRBJ1-1
SVESPAEAF
>TRBV3-1|TRBJ2-7
ASSQDGLTEEYEQY
>TRBV11-2|TRBJ2-2
ASSQPGSVFTGELF
>TRBV27|TRBJ1-6
ASSPGLSSSYNSPLH
>TRBV7-9|TRBJ2-2
ASSSGGSNTGELF
>TRBV12-3/TRBV12-4|TRBJ1-3
ASVEMHSGNTIY
>TRBV24-1|TRBJ2-1
ATSPPGQGWNEQF
>TRBV15|TRBJ2-4
ATSRDQWGTGGKNIQY
>TRBV6-2/TRBV6-3|TRBJ2-7
ASSEGKAGPSSYEQY
>TRBV9|TRBJ2-7
ASSAGPRARPLYEQY
>TRBV19|TRBJ2-1
ASTKGLTGTGQYEQF
>TRBV19|TRBJ2-1
ASSIRTSGTYNEQF
>TRBV15|TRBJ2-7
ATSRETFGLAGVYKQY
>TRBV10-3|TRBJ1-2
AINSGTQFYGYT
>TRBV2|TRBJ2-2
ASSEMASGTGELF
>TRBV3-1|TRBJ2-7
ASSPGSYYEQY
>TRBV27|TRBJ2-1
ASSLSTGGFNEQF
>TRBV7-9|TRBJ2-3
ASSQGTNTQY
>TRBV11-2|TRBJ1-4
ASSSMRGPTNEKLF
>TRBV19|TRBJ2-1
ASSMISGTYNEQF
>TRBV6-1|TRBJ2-7
ASSWTDKQY
>TRBV7-3|TRBJ1-1
ASSLIAAMNTEAF
>TRBV19|TRBJ2-1
ASSMQGHSSERASDEQF
>TRBV6-6|TRBJ2-3
ASSYYGAGSAQY
>TRBV4-2|TRBJ2-1
ASSPLGGNNEQF
>TRBV18|TRBJ2-3
ASSSQGRGTDTQY
>TRBV27|TRBJ1-1
ASSESGPTTEAF
>TRBV6-1|TRBJ2-1
ASGVAVGNEQF
>TRBV6-1|TRBJ2-4
ASSESGRNIQY
>TRBV9|TRBJ2-3
ASSVSGSTDTQY
>TRBV19|TRBJ2-2
ASSIGGVSTGELF
>TRBV19|TRBJ2-5
ASSIGRQETQY
>TRBV29-1|TRBJ1-1
SAAGRDAF
>TRBV6-2/TRBV6-3|TRBJ2-2
ARRSFWLPGALF
>TRBV6-1|TRBJ1-5
ASRNRSNQPQH